Following are 24 T cell receptor beta chains from one sample sequenced in a study of T cells in Graves' hyperthyroidism and ophthalmopathy. RNA transcripts served as the template for amplifying TCR beta CDR3 regions. An initial round of RT-PCR targeting the TCR CDR3 relied on the HTBI primer set. TCRdb passed the multiplex PCR reads through MiXCR, listing each CDR3 protein once. This sample has hundreds of thousands of distinct CDR3 sequences; roughly 14% occur once, and the top ten carry around an eighth. Sequenced: blood. These receptor sequences come from a woman in her late teens or twenties with Graves' hyperthyroidism.

Comments on this clonotype: As the CDR3 is not closed by the conserved phenylalanine or tryptophan, this likely results from a read error. The CDR3 DNA reads as TGTGCCAGCAGCCAAGGACAGGGATACACAGATACGCAGTATTCT. Translating gives CASSQGQGYTDTQYS. This chain joins TRBV14 and TRBJ2-3, with 7 bases lining up with TRBD1. Germline-derived CDR1 and CDR2 are SGHDN and FVKESK. This CDR3 has 15 residues. The ends lost 1 base at V and 2 bases at J; junction bases unmatched: 3.

This clonotype appeared many times. The rearrangement uses TRBV27 and TRBJ2-7, with D perhaps matching TRBD1 or TRBD2 (5 bases each). Trimming took 4 bases from V and 4 from J, leaving 17 bases between them. The CDR3 is 15 amino acids. CDR1 and CDR2 (germline): MNHEY, SMNVEV (reference sequence). CDR3 residues: CASSSPSREKYEQYF. As DNA, the CDR3 is TGTGCCAGCAGTTCCCCTAGCAGGGAGAAATACGAGCAGTACTTC.

This clonotype has a count of ten or more. This chain connects TRBV2 to TRBJ1-1; TRBD1 agrees at 9 bases. The CDR3 runs 17 residues. V shed 6 bases, J shed 4 bases, and the junction held 15 bases outside the gene matches. Per the germline V gene, CDR1 is SNHLY and CDR2 is FYNNEI. This chain's CDR3 is CASSGDRVNIFGTEAFF. In DNA, the CDR3 is TGTGCCAGCAGCGGGGACAGGGTAAATATTTTCGGCACTGAAGCTTTCTTT.

This clonotype was found a few times. The rearrangement uses TRBV4-1 and TRBJ2-5; D may be TRBD2 (5 bases). Per the germline V gene, CDR1 is MGHRA and CDR2 is YSYEKL. This CDR3 has 14 residues. The V end was cut by 0 bases, the J end by 7 bases, with 12 bases between. The CDR3 protein is CASSQEGGGWTQYF. The CDR3 DNA reads as TGCGCCAGCAGCCAAGAAGGAGGTGGGTGGACCCAGTACTTC.

The chain links TRBV20-1 to TRBJ2-4; TRBD2 agrees at 15 bases. Germline-derived CDR1 and CDR2 are DFQATT and SNEGSKA (reference sequence). The J segment lost 12 bases and the V segment lost 5 bases, leaving 8 bases of the junction unmatched. The CDR3 consists of 14 residues. The CDR3: CSARTSGRALTQYF. The CDR3 DNA reads TGCAGTGCTCGGACTAGCGGGAGGGCCCTCACTCAGTACTTC.

The chain uses TRBV4-1 and TRBJ2-6; D is ambiguous. Germline values: CDR1 MGHRA, CDR2 YSYEKL. This CDR3 region has 18 residues. The ends were cut back, 2 bases at V and 0 bases at J, with 14 bases in the middle. This chain's CDR3 is CASSQTSGGISGANVLTF. CDR3 bases: TGCGCCAGCAGCCAAACATCAGGTGGGATCTCTGGGGCCAACGTCCTGACTTTC.

In its sample, this clonotype was seen many times. This chain connects TRBV12-3 or TRBV12-4 to TRBJ2-5; 8 positions agree with TRBD1. This CDR3 is 15 amino acids long. Unmatched junction bases numbered 10, after V lost 6 bases and J lost 4 bases. CDR3 DNA: TGTGCCAGCAGACCCGACAGGGGCGGAGGAGAGACCCAGTACTTC. Translated, it gives CASRPDRGGGETQYF.

This clonotype turned up a few times. The chain uses TRBV19 and TRBJ2-1, with D maybe TRBD2 (5 bases). Germline V gives CDR1 LNHDA, CDR2 SQIVND (reference sequence). This CDR3 is built from 14 residues. V dropped 3 bases and J dropped 6 bases, with 12 bases sitting between them. CDR3 residues: CASSITPTSNEQFF. CDR3 coding DNA: TGTGCCAGTAGTATTACCCCTACTAGCAATGAGCAGTTCTTC.

The J gene is TRBJ2-2, the V gene TRBV7-2, with D possibly TRBD2 on 5 matching bases. The V gene's germline CDR1 is SGHTA and CDR2 FQGNSA. CDR3 length equals 15 residues. The V end lost 3 bases, the J end lost 5 bases, and 13 bases lay between the germline ends. The CDR3 reads CASSFGAVGTGELFF. CDR3 nucleotides: TGTGCCAGCAGCTTCGGAGCGGTAGGGACCGGGGAGCTGTTTTTT.

This clonotype was observed at least ten times. V and J are TRBV7-2 and TRBJ2-5; no definite D call. The V end was cut by 3 bases, the J end by 5 bases, with 7 bases between. Germline V gene lookup returns CDR1 SGHTA and CDR2 FQGNSA. This CDR3 comprises 12 residues. The CDR3 here is CASSFPGETQYF. The CDR3 DNA is TGTGCCAGCAGCTTCCCTGGCGAGACCCAGTACTTC.

This clonotype showed up just a few times. The V gene is TRBV7-2, the J gene TRBJ2-3; 8 positions agree with TRBD2. Trimming took 4 bases from V and 2 from J; bases not matched to a gene: 5. The CDR3 is 15 residues long. Germline-derived CDR1 and CDR2 are SGHTA and FQGNSA. The CDR3, as DNA: TGTGCCAGCAGCTCCCGGGGGGGCACCACAGATACGCAGTATTTT. Its protein is CASSSRGGTTDTQYF.

The chain links TRBV12-3 or TRBV12-4 to TRBJ1-5; 9 bases align to TRBD1. The trim removed 5 bases at V and 4 bases at J, leaving 6 bases unmatched. This CDR3 is 15 amino acids long. CDR3 coding DNA: TGTGCCAGCAGTCCGGGACAGGGTGGAAATCAGCCCCAGCATTTT. This codes for CASSPGQGGNQPQHF.

The sample holds a few counts of this clonotype. The rearrangement joins TRBV7-2 to TRBJ1-2; a weak D match, TRBD1 (6 bases). This CDR3 contains 16 residues. Germline V gene lookup returns CDR1 SGHTA and CDR2 FQGNSA. V dropped 0 bases and J dropped 1 base, with 12 bases sitting between them. CDR3 DNA: TGTGCCAGCAGCTTAGCGCGAGGACAGCTTAACTATGGCTACACCTTC. Its protein product is CASSLARGQLNYGYTF.

This clonotype has ten or more counts. V is TRBV11-2 and J is TRBJ1-3; a weak D match, TRBD1 (6 bases). V lost 5 bases, J lost 0 bases, and 17 bases lay in between. CDR1 is SGHAT, CDR2 FQNNGV, per germline. The length of the CDR3 is 17 residues. CDR3 DNA sequence: TGTGCCAGCAGCACCAGCGGGGGCCACCTCTCTGGAAACACCATATATTTT. Amino acid sequence: CASSTSGGHLSGNTIYF. The complete variable domain, with remaining parts taken from reference TRBV11-2 and TRBJ1-3, reads EAGVAQSPRYKIIEKRQSVAFWCNPISGHATLYWYQQILGQGPKLLIQFQNNGVVDDSQLPKDRFSAERLKGVDSTLKIQPAKLEDSAVYLCASSTSGGHLSGNTIYFGEGSWLTVV.

This clonotype was seen ten or more times. The CDR3 coding sequence is TGTGCCAGCAGCCCACTGGGACAGCTCTACGAGCAGTACTTC. This gives the protein CASSPLGQLYEQYF. The V gene is TRBV28, the J gene TRBJ2-7, with 7 bases lining up with TRBD1. Trimming took 6 bases from V and 3 from J; bases not matched to a gene: 8. Germline CDR1 MDHEN, CDR2 SYDVKM. This CDR3 comprises 14 residues.

This clonotype was counted at least ten times. The rearrangement links TRBV12-3 or TRBV12-4 to TRBJ2-1, with 9 bases matching TRBD1. The junction had 4 bases not matched to a gene; V was cut back by 6 bases and J by 7 bases. There are 13 residues in the CDR3. The CDR3 nucleotides read TGTGCCAGCAGGAAAGGACAGGGGAATGAGCAGTTCTTC. It encodes CASRKGQGNEQFF.

V gene TRBV3-1 combines with J gene TRBJ2-1; the D gene is possibly TRBD2 (6 bases). V lost 1 base to trimming and J lost 4 bases, with 14 bases between them. The CDR3 runs 16 residues. CDR1 LGHDT and CDR2 YNNKEL come from the germline V gene (reference sequence). The CDR3 loop is CASSQVGSGFYNEQFF. In DNA form, the CDR3 reads TGTGCCAGCAGCCAAGTGGGTAGCGGATTTTACAATGAGCAGTTCTTC.

The chain couples TRBV11-3 to TRBJ2-2; tentatively, D is TRBD2 (5 bases). This CDR3 is 13 amino acids long. Trimming took 4 bases from V and 6 from J, leaving 9 bases between them. The germline gives CDR1 SGHNT, CDR2 YENEEA. CDR3 region: CASSYYGAGELFF. The CDR3 nucleotides are TGTGCCAGCAGCTACTACGGGGCCGGGGAGCTGTTTTTT. The entire variable domain, with the rest obtained from reference TRBV11-3 and TRBJ2-2, is as follows: EAGVVQSPRYKIIEKKQPVAFWCNPISGHNTLYWYLQNLGQGPELLIRYENEEAVDDSQLPKDRFSAERLKGVDSTLKIQPAELGDSAVYLCASSYYGAGELFFGEGSRLTVL.

At least ten counts were recorded for this clonotype. The chain joins TRBV3-1 to TRBJ1-5; 10 nucleotides match TRBD1. This CDR3 has 15 amino acids. Trimming cost V 5 bases and J 3 bases; bases outside gene matches: 4. The germline V gene has CDR1 LGHDT and CDR2 YNNKEL (reference sequence). The CDR3 sequence is CASSKGTGDNQPQHF. Here the CDR3 DNA reads TGTGCCAGCAGCAAAGGGACAGGGGACAATCAGCCCCAGCATTTT.

This chain joins TRBV7-2 and TRBJ1-4; 8 bases fit TRBD1. The CDR3 sequence is 14 residues long. The germline CDR1 and CDR2 sequences are SGHTA and FQGNSA. The V segment lost 5 bases and the J segment 7 bases; nucleotides outside the gene matches: 6. The chain's CDR3 is CASSGDRGSEKLFF. CDR3 nucleotide sequence: TGTGCCAGCAGCGGAGACAGGGGATCTGAAAAACTGTTTTTT.

In its sample, this clonotype was seen many times. The rearrangement joins TRBV18 to TRBJ1-1, with D possibly matching TRBD1 (5 bases). This CDR3 is 13 amino acids long. Germline assignment: CDR1 KGHSH and CDR2 LQKENI. V was trimmed by 8 bases and J by 2 bases, leaving 12 bases between them. This CDR3 is CASLTGQNTEAFF. As DNA, the CDR3 is TGTGCCAGCCTTACCGGACAAAACACTGAAGCTTTCTTT.

This rearrangement joins TRBV6-1 to TRBJ2-1; D is uncertain. This CDR3 region has 11 residues. V was clipped by 10 bases and J by 7 bases, with 11 bases between them. The germline CDR1 and CDR2 sequences are MNHNS and SASEGT. The CDR3 loop is CATAIRNEQFF. The CDR3 DNA follows: TGTGCCACCGCTATTCGGAATGAGCAGTTCTTC.

This clonotype was detected many times. The chain joins TRBV18 to TRBJ2-1; D uncertain. Germline assignment: CDR1 KGHSH and CDR2 LQKENI. The CDR3 runs to 15 residues. With 5 bases removed from V and 0 bases from J, the gap between germline ends came to 11 bases. The CDR3 DNA follows: TGTGCCAGCTCAGAAGACGTGAGCTCCTACAATGAGCAGTTCTTC. Protein sequence: CASSEDVSSYNEQFF.

This clonotype was detected only a few times. A read error may explain this, as a much larger clone is one base away. The V call is TRBV28, the J call TRBJ2-7; D unclear. CDR1 and CDR2 (germline): MDHEN, SYDVKM. Trimming left V 3 bases short and J 0 bases short, with 12 bases between. The CDR3 is made up of 15 amino acids. The CDR3 DNA sequence: TGTGCCAGCAGTTTCGCTTCACACGGCTCCTACGAGCAGTACTTC. Residues: CASSFASHGSYEQYF.